This is a list of T cell receptor beta chains from one sample in a study of CD8+CD57+ T cells in acquired aplastic anemia. One entry per CDR3 protein results from TCRdb running MiXCR on the reads. The repertoire includes 160,000 or so distinct CDR3 sequences, 40% to 50% of them detected once, and 2.5% to 3.5% sits in the top ten. The source material was sorted CD4+, CD8+, or CD8+CD57+ T cells (not recorded which) from PBMCs. The receptors derive from a human donor with aplastic anemia. Each CDR3 is given with its conserved first and last residue. D genes are given only for firm matches. The size of a clone is reported for some rows only, either as once, few or many, or as a class for expanded clones.

DNA: TGTGCCAGCAGCTTAGTCAGGACAGGGTTCCACGAGCAGTACTTC; CDR3: CASSLVRTGFHEQYF; D: TRBD1; size: many; J: TRBJ2-7; V: TRBV7-2
DNA: TGTGCCAGCAGCCGCCGACTAGGCGACGAGCAGTACTTC; CDR3: CASSRRLGDEQYF; D: NA; size: many; J: TRBJ2-7; V: TRBV14
DNA: TGTGCCATCAGGGACAGAATTAATGAAAAACTGTTTTTT; CDR3: CAIRDRINEKLFF; D: NA; size: NA; J: TRBJ1-4; V: TRBV10-3
DNA: TGTGCCAGCAGCTTAGGAGGGGATAGGGCTGAAGCTTTCTTT; CDR3: CASSLGGDRAEAFF; D: NA; size: many; J: TRBJ1-1; V: TRBV7-8
DNA: TGCGCCAGCAGCAATAGGGATACGCAGTATTTT; CDR3: CASSNRDTQYF; D: NA; size: many; J: TRBJ2-3; V: TRBV4-3
DNA: TGTGCCAGCAGCATAATATTGGGGCGAGATACGCAGTATTTT; CDR3: CASSIILGRDTQYF; D: NA; size: many; J: TRBJ2-3; V: TRBV11-2
DNA: TGCGCCAGCAGCCCGACTCAGGGGACGTCGAACGGAGAGACCCAGTACTTC; CDR3: CASSPTQGTSNGETQYF; D: NA; size: many; J: TRBJ2-5; V: TRBV5-1
DNA: TGTGCCAGAGGACTAGCGGGAGCCTACGAGCAGTACTTC; CDR3: CARGLAGAYEQYF; D: TRBD2; size: NA; J: TRBJ2-7; V: TRBV24-1
DNA: TGCAGCGTTGTACGGCTTGAGGGGAATGGCTACACCTTC; CDR3: CSVVRLEGNGYTF; D: NA; size: NA; J: TRBJ1-2; V: TRBV29-1
DNA: TGTGCCAGCAGCTTGAGGGCGGGAGGAAACACTGAAGCTTTCTTT; CDR3: CASSLRAGGNTEAFF; D: NA; size: many; J: TRBJ1-1; V: TRBV5-5
DNA: TGTGCCAGCAGCAACTTACAGAGCTCCTACAATGAGCAGTTCTTC; CDR3: CASSNLQSSYNEQFF; D: NA; size: few; J: TRBJ2-1; V: TRBV28
DNA: TGTGCCAGCAGCCAAGCGGCCTACCTCACAGATACGCAGTATTTT; CDR3: CASSQAAYLTDTQYF; D: NA; size: NA; J: TRBJ2-3; V: TRBV14
DNA: TGTGCCAGAGATCGGAAGAGCTCCTACAATGAGCAGTTCTTC; CDR3: CARDRKSSYNEQFF; D: NA; size: NA; J: TRBJ2-1; V: TRBV19
DNA: TGCAGTGCTACCCATCCGACGCGGAGGAGCTACGAGCAGTACTTC; CDR3: CSATHPTRRSYEQYF; D: NA; size: NA; J: TRBJ2-7; V: TRBV20-1
DNA: TGTGCCAGCAGTGAACGTCCGAGGGAGTTTAGCACAGATACGCAGTATTTT; CDR3: CASSERPREFSTDTQYF; D: NA; size: NA; J: TRBJ2-3; V: TRBV25-1
DNA: TGTGCCAGCAGCCTGTGGGGACAGGGGGCTTACGAGCAGTACTTC; CDR3: CASSLWGQGAYEQYF; D: TRBD1; size: once; J: TRBJ2-7; V: TRBV3-1
DNA: TGTGCCACCAGCAGAGAGGGAGGGGGCGCTCCGCTCGAGCAGTACTTC; CDR3: CATSREGGGAPLEQYF; D: NA; size: NA; J: TRBJ2-7; V: TRBV15
DNA: TGCAGCGTTGACAGGGGGCGCGGTAACTATGGCTACACCTTC; CDR3: CSVDRGRGNYGYTF; D: TRBD1; size: NA; J: TRBJ1-2; V: TRBV29-1
DNA: TGTGCCGGCAGTTTCTCGTCGGGGGAAGCTTTCTTT; CDR3: CAGSFSSGEAFF; D: NA; size: NA; J: TRBJ1-1; V: TRBV12-3/TRBV12-4
DNA: TGTGCCAGCAGCCAGGACTCAACAGAAGTATACGAGCAGTACTTC; CDR3: CASSQDSTEVYEQYF; D: NA; size: many; J: TRBJ2-7; V: TRBV3-1
DNA: TGCAGCGTTCGCGGGGGAAGCTCCTACGAGCAGTACTTC; CDR3: CSVRGGSSYEQYF; D: TRBD2; size: NA; J: TRBJ2-7; V: TRBV29-1
DNA: TGTGCCAGCAGCCCCGGTTCCGTTCGGACTGAAGCTTTCTTT; CDR3: CASSPGSVRTEAFF; D: NA; size: NA; J: TRBJ1-1; V: TRBV12-3/TRBV12-4
DNA: TGCAGTGCCACGGGACTAGCGGGAAGGGAACAAGAGACCCAGTACTTC; CDR3: CSATGLAGREQETQYF; D: TRBD2; size: NA; J: TRBJ2-5; V: TRBV20-1
DNA: TGTGCCAGCAGCGAGGGTGGAGGGGGCAGCTTTTATGATGGCTACACCTTC; CDR3: CASSEGGGGSFYDGYTF; D: TRBD1; size: NA; J: TRBJ1-2; V: TRBV7-8
DNA: TGCAGCGTAGGGAGGGAGGGCGAACTGTTTTTT; CDR3: CSVGREGELFF; D: NA; size: many; J: TRBJ1-4; V: TRBV29-1
DNA: TGCAGTGGATTTACAGGGTCAACTAACACCGGGGAGCTGTTTTTT; CDR3: CSGFTGSTNTGELFF; D: NA; size: once; J: TRBJ2-2; V: TRBV29-1
DNA: TGCGCCAGCAGCCAAGAGCTAGGAGATACGCAGTATTTT; CDR3: CASSQELGDTQYF; D: NA; size: NA; J: TRBJ2-3; V: TRBV7-2
DNA: TGTGCCACCAGTGATCTTAGGGACAATTACAATGAGCAGTTCTTC; CDR3: CATSDLRDNYNEQFF; D: NA; size: NA; J: TRBJ2-1; V: TRBV24-1
DNA: TGTGCCAGCAGCTTCATCGGACTAGCGGGAGGGCCCAACGAGCAGTACTTC; CDR3: CASSFIGLAGGPNEQYF; D: TRBD2; size: once; J: TRBJ2-7; V: TRBV11-2
DNA: TGTGCCAGCAGTTCCGGGACAGGGGTTCAAGAGACCCAGTACTTC; CDR3: CASSSGTGVQETQYF; D: TRBD1; size: NA; J: TRBJ2-5; V: TRBV6-2/TRBV6-3
DNA: TGTGCCAGCAGTGAGCCCGGGACCAGCACAGATACGCAGTATTTT; CDR3: CASSEPGTSTDTQYF; D: NA; size: NA; J: TRBJ2-3; V: TRBV25-1
DNA: TGTGCCATCAGTGAGTCTAATAGCGGGAGCGGCGAGCAGTACTTC; CDR3: CAISESNSGSGEQYF; D: TRBD2; size: NA; J: TRBJ2-7; V: TRBV10-3
DNA: TGCAGTGCTAGAGCTACTAGCGGGGGCTACGAGCAGTACTTC; CDR3: CSARATSGGYEQYF; D: TRBD2; size: NA; J: TRBJ2-7; V: TRBV20-1
DNA: TGTGCCAGCAGCGCCAGGGAGGTCGGCACTGAAGCTTTCTTT; CDR3: CASSAREVGTEAFF; D: NA; size: once; J: TRBJ1-1; V: TRBV7-2
DNA: TGTGCCAGTAGTCCCGAAAGCGGGAGGGCCGGACGGGATACGCAGTATTTT; CDR3: CASSPESGRAGRDTQYF; D: TRBD2; size: many; J: TRBJ2-3; V: TRBV19
DNA: TGCAGCGCTGGGGAGGATGGCTACACCTTC; CDR3: CSAGEDGYTF; D: NA; size: NA; J: TRBJ1-2; V: TRBV29-1
DNA: TGTGCCAGTAGTATAGATTCAGCGGGAGGTTACGAGCAGTACTTC; CDR3: CASSIDSAGGYEQYF; D: TRBD2; size: NA; J: TRBJ2-7; V: TRBV19
DNA: TGTGCCAGCAGCTACAGGGGCAATAATTCACCCCTCCACTTT; CDR3: CASSYRGNNSPLHF; D: TRBD1; size: many; J: TRBJ1-6; V: TRBV6-5
DNA: TGTGCCAGCAGCTTTACTTTGTCCGAGCAGTACTTC; CDR3: CASSFTLSEQYF; D: NA; size: few; J: TRBJ2-7; V: TRBV7-3
DNA: TGTGCCACCGGTGGCACAGGGGACCCGGACGAGCAGTACTTC; CDR3: CATGGTGDPDEQYF; D: TRBD1; size: NA; J: TRBJ2-7; V: TRBV24-1
DNA: TGTGCCAGCAGCTTAGAAAGGGTATCTGAAGCTTTCTTT; CDR3: CASSLERVSEAFF; D: NA; size: NA; J: TRBJ1-1; V: TRBV7-2
DNA: TGCAGTGCTCTTAACGTAGGGGGAGTGGATACGCAGTATTTT; CDR3: CSALNVGGVDTQYF; D: NA; size: NA; J: TRBJ2-3; V: TRBV20-1
DNA: TGCAGTGCTAGACTAGGACAGGGGGCCACTGAAGCTTTCTTT; CDR3: CSARLGQGATEAFF; D: TRBD1; size: many; J: TRBJ1-1; V: TRBV20-1
DNA: TGTGCCAGCAGACAGAACCTGGGAAATCAGCCCCAGCATTTT; CDR3: CASRQNLGNQPQHF; D: NA; size: NA; J: TRBJ1-5; V: TRBV28
DNA: TGTGCCAGCAGCGTTGCCAGGGTGACCTCTGGAAACACCATATATTTT; CDR3: CASSVARVTSGNTIYF; D: NA; size: many; J: TRBJ1-3; V: TRBV14
DNA: TGTGCCATCAGTGGTGGGACAGGGAACACCGGGGAGCTGTTTTTT; CDR3: CAISGGTGNTGELFF; D: TRBD1; size: NA; J: TRBJ2-2; V: TRBV10-3
DNA: TGCAGTGCTAGGAGGCAGGGGGCGTTTGGTTCACCCCTCCACTTT; CDR3: CSARRQGAFGSPLHF; D: TRBD1; size: NA; J: TRBJ1-6; V: TRBV20-1
DNA: TGTGCCAGTAGTATAGGGCAGGGCGTCGAGACCCAGTACTTC; CDR3: CASSIGQGVETQYF; D: NA; size: many; J: TRBJ2-5; V: TRBV19
DNA: TGTGCCACCGTTACAGGGGGCGGCGCAGATACGCAGTATTTT; CDR3: CATVTGGGADTQYF; D: TRBD1; size: NA; J: TRBJ2-3; V: TRBV2
DNA: TGTGCCAGTAGCCCCGACGGTACGATGAGCCAAAAACTGTTTTTT; CDR3: CASSPDGTMSQKLFF; D: NA; size: NA; J: TRBJ1-4; V: TRBV19
DNA: TGTGCCAGCAGCGCCAGGACAAACCGTGACGAAAAACTGTTTTTT; CDR3: CASSARTNRDEKLFF; D: NA; size: many; J: TRBJ1-4; V: TRBV9
DNA: TGTGCCAGCAAGACGGTACAAGAGACCCAGTACTTC; CDR3: CASKTVQETQYF; D: NA; size: NA; J: TRBJ2-5; V: TRBV2
DNA: TGTGCCAGCTCTATAACAGGGAGCGGCAATCAGCCCCAGCATTTT; CDR3: CASSITGSGNQPQHF; D: NA; size: many; J: TRBJ1-5; V: TRBV19
DNA: TGCGCCAGCAGCATCGGACAGGGTGATACGCAGTATTTT; CDR3: CASSIGQGDTQYF; D: TRBD1; size: many; J: TRBJ2-3; V: TRBV5-1
DNA: TGTGCCACCAGTGACCCCACCGGGACTAGCGGGGTAGAGACCCAGTACTTC; CDR3: CATSDPTGTSGVETQYF; D: TRBD2; size: NA; J: TRBJ2-5; V: TRBV24-1
DNA: TGTGCCAGCAGTGCGGGGGTTAGCAATCAGCCCCAGCATTTT; CDR3: CASSAGVSNQPQHF; D: NA; size: NA; J: TRBJ1-5; V: TRBV25-1
DNA: TGTGCCATCAGTGATTCCGATACGCAGTATTTT; CDR3: CAISDSDTQYF; D: NA; size: NA; J: TRBJ2-3; V: TRBV10-3
DNA: TGTGCCAGCAGCGGATCAGGGGACCAAGAGACCCAGTACTTC; CDR3: CASSGSGDQETQYF; D: NA; size: many; J: TRBJ2-5; V: TRBV5-8